This T cell receptor (beta chain) was observed in a study of T-cell memory formation after mild COVID-19 (dated by TCRdb to about 2021). Broadly, across the study: Most TCR sequence clusters were specific to one of the two donors. The cohort was made up of two young adult volunteers, one female and one male, who were previously healthy. Longitudinal TCRalpha and TCRbeta repertoire sequencing tracked T-cell clones expanding and contracting after mild COVID-19 in two donors. Study-wide findings and limitations: Contracting CD4+ clones appeared mostly in the CM and EM memory subsets, whereas CD8+ clones were enriched in EMRA. Some responding clones were found in pre-infection memory, which suggests that pre-existing cross-reactive memory T cells took part in the SARS-CoV-2 response. Only two mild cases were covered in the study, and larger cohorts including severe cases with pre-infection samples were considered necessary. Clones contracting from day 15 to 85 had balanced CD4/CD8 phenotypes, while a second wave expanding from day 15 to 37 was biased towards CD4+. SARS-CoV-2 specificity was not confirmed for the second-wave clones peaking on day 37.

The trim is 7 bases for V and 0 bases for J, with a gap of 9 bases between the germline ends. Looking up the germline V gene yields CDR1 SQVTM and CDR2 ANQGSEA. Counted from cysteine to phenylalanine, this CDR3 has 12 amino acids. Left in the record is the CDR3 DNA by itself, 36 bases read in frame from the first base. This clonotype was found a few times. The antigen it recognizes is unknown. Base qualities are not recorded, but no much larger clone differs from it by a single base. The sequencing machine was an Illumina NovaSeq 6000. TCRalpha and TCRbeta cDNA libraries were constructed by 5'RACE with constant-segment primers, with sample barcodes and unique molecular identifiers being introduced. Trizol reagent was used to extract RNA from every sample. The libraries were amplified in two PCR steps, and the second step added a second sample barcode and Illumina TruSeq adapters. The libraries were sequenced on an Illumina NovaSeq using 2 x 150 bp paired-end reads. In the authors' own workflow: The reads were demultiplexed and collapsed into UMI-guided consensus sequences using migec v1.2.7. Using mixcr v2.1.11, UMI consensuses were aligned to TRA and TRB V and J templates and then assembled into clonotypes. Clonotypes were classified as expanded or contracted when called significant by both edgeR and NoisET, with noise models trained on biological replicates. edgeR calls used a false discovery rate-adjusted p below 0.01 and a log2 fold-change threshold of 1. As an exploratory analysis of dynamics, max-normalized trajectories of the 1000 most abundant clonotypes were examined with PCA combined with hierarchical clustering. Separately sequenced CD4+ and CD8+ repertoires were used to assign the CD4 or CD8 phenotype of responding clones. The public sequencing data were trimmed at Q25 with fastp and processed into clonotypes with MiXCR by TCRdb, which kept only in-frame beta chains. Each entry is one CDR3 protein sequence, shown with its most common DNA and genes. The authors' filters were not applied to this entry. This sample gives some 130,000 distinct CDR3 sequences in total; around a sixth of them show up just once. The ten top clones hold over 11% of the sample.

Ficoll-Paque density gradient centrifugation was used to isolate PBMCs. The chain was built from TRBV29-1 and TRBJ1-1; the D gene is perhaps TRBD1, on 6 matching bases. Sequencing was done on a sample of PBMCs or a T cell subset sorted from them (not recorded which). This sequence was found in an adult woman who had mild COVID-19 (a few samples of this study predate the infection). The sample titles of this study are shuffled in the database, so cell type and time point are left out; the donor was told from shared clones. The CDR3 in this case is CSAGQLNTEAFF. The nucleotide sequence reads as follows: TGCAGCGCTGGACAGCTGAACACTGAAGCTTTCTTT.